This TCR beta chain appears in the sequencing data of a study of early T cells in non-severe SARS-CoV-2 infection. The germline V gene has CDR1 SNHLY and CDR2 FYNNEI. V dropped 5 bases and J dropped 4 bases, with 11 bases sitting between them. The CDR3 extends over 14 amino acids. TCRdb called the 5' RACE reads again in MiXCR, with one record for every CDR3 protein. Here the sample spans 80,000 or so distinct CDR3 sequences, about 10% being singletons. The rearrangement joins TRBV2 to TRBJ2-2; D may correspond to TRBD1 or TRBD2 (5 bases each). This specimen consisted of whole blood, obtained at baseline. The source is an adult who was a healthcare worker with PCR-confirmed SARS-CoV-2 infection or an uninfected control (not recorded which). CDR3 sequence (DNA): TGTGCCAGCAGTTCCGGGACCATCACCGGGGAGCTGTTTTTT. Amino acid sequence: CASSSGTITGELFF.